This T cell receptor (beta chain) was obtained from a study of T cell clones after liver transplantation. Study-wide background: Liver transplant recipients had immunosuppression withdrawal attempted within 2 years. At least one year of complete immunosuppression withdrawal without enzymes over twice normal defined tolerance. TCRbeta sequencing after a pre-transplant mixed lymphocyte reaction identified graft-donor-reactive clones, later tracked in post-transplant blood. Study-level findings and limits: The donor-reactive repertoire was only partly measurable in a couple of subjects, lacking donor cells.

TCRdb's table, derived via immunoSEQ multiplex PCR, lists solely in-frame clones and lacks some. The sample lists tens of thousands of clones; about 92% were seen once. In germline, CDR1 is LGHNA, CDR2 YNFKEQ. V lost 2 bases to trimming and J lost 3 bases; unmatched junction nucleotides: 3. This CDR3 has 15 amino acids. Notes on this clone: Its cognate antigen is unknown.

The sequence derives from a human patient who received a liver transplant. Some of the T cells may derive from the graft donor. The V gene is TRBV4-2, the J gene TRBJ1-5; 8 bases are a match to TRBD1. The sequencing here drew on CD4+ T cells from blood, taken about 25 months after liver transplant. CDR3 region: CASSQRQGTNQPQHF. The CDR3 bases are TGTGCCAGCAGCCAAAGACAGGGGACCAATCAGCCCCAGCATTTT.